The present T cell receptor (beta chain) was sequenced within a study of beta chain features in type 1 diabetes. Study-level background: Age and gender were similar between patients and healthy donors, as were cell yields. Findings and limits, study-wide: VDJ junctions in type 1 diabetes patients carried more deletions and fewer insertions. Shortening that was moderate but significant affected the TCRB CDR3s of Type 1 diabetes patients in all four CD4+ subsets. It was among patients, rather than healthy donors, that naive, central memory and Treg TCRB repertoires appeared more similar. Whether HLA type influences TCRB rearrangement remained unresolved here.

Investigators reverse transcribed all isolated RNA, so they sequenced expressed TCRB transcripts. Repertoires were generated with immunoSEQ multiplex PCR, while TCRdb's copy carries only in-frame clones and drops some. The sample comprises some 45,000 clones, roughly 70% of which are singletons, and 2% to 2.5% rests with the top ten. V gave up 8 bases and J gave up 4 bases, with 18 bases separating them. Germline CDR1 SGHAT, CDR2 FQNNGV. The CDR3 extends over 15 amino acids. This clone occurred a few times. Its antigen is undetermined. The chain is built from TRBV11-2 and TRBJ2-1; tentatively, D is TRBD2 (7 bases). The sequence derives from a young woman with type 1 diabetes. Source material: Tregs from blood. CDR3: CASHGGGTNYNEQFF. The CDR3 coding sequence is TGTGCCAGCCATGGGGGGGGGACAAATTACAATGAGCAGTTCTTC.